A few counts support the clone carrying this TCR beta chain. This record comes from a study of blood T cell repertoires in COVID-19. The germline V and J ends were trimmed by 0 bases and 4 bases, with 12 bases remaining between them. Per germline, CDR1 MGHRA and CDR2 YSYEKL. CDR3 length: 15 amino acids. Authors' data handling: Amplifying reference gene primers gave estimates of nucleated cell counts. This table comes from immunoSEQ multiplex PCR, and its TCRdb copy is limited to in-frame clones, with some not included. Clone size and the V and J calls come from that table; the DNA yielded D and trimming. This sample has approximately 530,000 clones, with 70% to 90% found just once.

This TCR came from a woman between 50 and 59 years old with COVID-19, enrolled during active disease. Sequencing used peripheral blood. The chain is built from TRBV4-1 and TRBJ1-1; D unresolved. The CDR3 reads CASSQDHTGSTEAFF. In DNA form, the CDR3 reads TGCGCCAGCAGCCAAGATCATACTGGGAGCACTGAAGCTTTCTTT.